The 17 T cell receptor beta chains presented below share a single source sample, sequenced in a study of Ad26.COV2.S vaccination and SARS-CoV-2 variants. The assay was immunoSEQ multiplex PCR, and TCRdb's table has in-frame clones only and misses some. The sample lists about 370,000 clones, more than 85% occurring once. Treatment noted: about 20 received Ad26.COV2.S at low or high dose, single or two shots; roughly five received placebo; per-sample allocation not given. Day 63 after the first vaccine or placebo injection was the time point for sampling. The specimen comprised peripheral blood, sampled in a trial of Ad26.COV2.S vaccine versus placebo. The receptor set was obtained from a person aged 18-60 years who received the Ad26.COV2.S COVID-19 vaccine or a placebo.

The J gene is TRBJ2-1, the V gene TRBV4-1; TRBD2 might be the D (6 bases). The CDR3 runs 15 residues. The germline CDR1 and CDR2 sequences are MGHRA and YSYEKL. Trimming shortened V by 4 bases and J by 0 bases, and 10 bases separated the two germline ends. DNA of the CDR3: TGCGCCAGCAGCCGGGACGGGGGCTCCTACAATGAGCAGTTCTTC. As protein: CASSRDGGSYNEQFF.

This clone was seen more than once but under ten times. The V and J genes are TRBV2 and TRBJ2-7; D is possibly TRBD1 or TRBD2 (5 bases each). The CDR3 contains 13 residues. Trimming took 6 bases from V and 6 from J, leaving 15 bases between them. Looked up from germline, CDR1 is SNHLY and CDR2 is FYNNEI. The CDR3 region has the DNA TGTGCCAGCAGCTCCGGGCCGAGGGGCGAGCAGTACTTC. It codes for CASSSGPRGEQYF.

Notes on this clone: The identical CDR3 is also encoded by other nucleotide sequences in the sample. This chain joins TRBV6-2 or TRBV6-3 and TRBJ1-2; D call uncertain. The CDR3 length is 13 residues. Trimming took 0 bases from V and 8 from J, leaving 10 bases between them. The germline V gene encodes CDR1 MNHEY and CDR2 SVGEGT. In DNA form, the CDR3 reads TGTGCCAGCAGTTACTCTCGCACCGGGGGCTACACCTTC. This codes for CASSYSRTGGYTF.

The J gene is TRBJ2-5, the V gene TRBV2; 14 nucleotides line up with TRBD2. The germline V gene has CDR1 SNHLY and CDR2 FYNNEI. Unmatched junction bases numbered 6, after V lost 8 bases and J lost 4 bases. CDR3 size: 15 residues. The CDR3 bases are TGTGCCAGCGACCTGACTAGCGGGGGGGCAGAGACCCAGTACTTC. It codes for CASDLTSGGAETQYF.

The DNA for the CDR3 is TGTGCCAGCAGCCCCCGGGTTCTGGGTCTTGGGTTCGGATCTGGAAACACCATATATTTT. It encodes CASSPRVLGLGFGSGNTIYF. This chain joins TRBV5-8 and TRBJ1-3; no clear D gene. The germline V and J ends were trimmed by 4 bases and 1 base, with 27 bases remaining between them. CDR1 is SGHTS and CDR2 is YDEGEE in the germline V gene. This CDR3 contains 20 residues.

V usage is TRBV10-3 and J usage is TRBJ2-3, with 8 bases that match TRBD2. V lost 5 bases to trimming and J lost 6 bases; unmatched junction nucleotides: 19. Germline V gene sequence: CDR1 ENHRY, CDR2 SYGVKD. The CDR3 consists of 18 residues. The CDR3 here is CAISTHQQLAEQRDTQYF. The CDR3 DNA reads TGTGCCATCAGTACCCACCAGCAACTAGCGGAACAAAGGGATACGCAGTATTTT.

The V call is TRBV5-1, the J call TRBJ2-3; D gene ambiguous. This CDR3 contains 14 residues. V was shortened by 1 base and J by 0 bases, with 6 bases between the two germline ends. The germline V gene encodes CDR1 SGHRS and CDR2 YFSETQ. Here the CDR3 DNA reads TGCGCCAGCAGCTTGTTTTCTAGCACAGATACGCAGTATTTT. Amino acids: CASSLFSSTDTQYF.

The chain is built from TRBV13 and TRBJ1-2; no clear D gene. Germline V gives CDR1 PRHDT, CDR2 FYEKMQ (reference sequence). This CDR3 region has 12 residues. V was cut by 0 bases and J by 6 bases, with 5 bases left in between. Here the CDR3 DNA reads TGTGCCAGCAGCTTAGGCGAACATGGCTACACCTTC. Amino acids: CASSLGEHGYTF. Based on the CDR3 plus reference TRBV13 and TRBJ1-2, the full variable domain is AAGVIQSPRHLIKEKRETATLKCYPIPRHDTVYWYQQGPGQDPQFLISFYEKMQSDKGSIPDRFSAQQFSDYHSELNMSSLELGDSALYFCASSLGEHGYTFGSGTRLTVV.

The gene calls are TRBV5-1 and TRBJ1-1, with TRBD1 as a possible D gene (5 bases). Trimming cost V 4 bases and J 1 base, with 17 bases left between them. Germline V gives CDR1 SGHRS, CDR2 YFSETQ. This CDR3 spans 16 amino acids. The CDR3 protein is CASSVIPGLRNTEAFF. The CDR3 coding sequence is TGCGCCAGCAGCGTAATACCGGGACTCAGGAACACTGAAGCTTTCTTT.

The chain uses TRBV6-6 and TRBJ1-1; D is perhaps TRBD1 (5 bases). The V gene's germline CDR1 is MNHNY and CDR2 SVGAGI (reference sequence). The CDR3 runs to 14 residues. The V and J ends lost 3 bases and 1 base respectively, with 9 bases between them. The CDR3 DNA sequence: TGTGCCAGCAGTTATCAGGACAAGAACACTGAAGCTTTCTTT. Translated, it gives CASSYQDKNTEAFF.

The chain links TRBV19 to TRBJ1-1, with TRBD1 as a possible D gene (6 bases). Trimming pared 6 bases from V and 3 bases from J, leaving 8 bases between. Germline lookup yields CDR1 LNHDA and CDR2 SQIVND (reference sequence). The CDR3 spans 12 residues. This CDR3 reads CASRHRDTEAFF. CDR3 in DNA: TGTGCCAGTAGGCACAGGGACACTGAAGCTTTCTTT.

V is TRBV10-1 and J is TRBJ2-3; possible D gene TRBD2, 6 bases. CDR3 size: 14 residues. Per germline, CDR1 WNHNN and CDR2 SYGVQD (reference sequence). V was clipped by 3 bases and J by 2 bases, with 9 bases between them. CDR3 loop: CASSDGGNTDTQYF. The DNA of the CDR3 is TGCGCCAGCAGTGATGGGGGGAACACAGATACGCAGTATTTT.

The chain recombines TRBV7-2 with TRBJ1-6, with no clear D. Trimming shortened V by 0 bases and J by 13 bases, and 16 bases separated the two germline ends. The CDR3 spans 15 residues. The germline V gene has CDR1 SGHTA and CDR2 FQGNSA. The chain's CDR3 is CASSLAGTVNYPLHF. The CDR3 DNA sequence: TGTGCCAGCAGCTTAGCAGGCACAGTCAACTACCCCCTCCACTTT.

The CDR3 coding sequence is TGTGCCAGCTCAACCTCGTCTGGTCCCGGAACTGTTGACACCTTC. Its translation: CASSTSSGPGTVDTF. J is TRBJ1-2 and V is TRBV18, with D unresolved. The germline V and J ends were trimmed by 5 bases and 12 bases, with 25 bases remaining between them. Germline loops: CDR1 KGHSH, CDR2 LQKENI. The CDR3 covers 15 residues.

V is TRBV30 and J is TRBJ2-1; D unresolved. Trimming removed 5 bases from V and 0 bases from J, with 8 bases in between. The CDR3 has 13 residues. CDR1 GTSNPN and CDR2 SVGIG come from the germline V gene (reference sequence). The CDR3 loop is CAWARSSYNEQFF. The CDR3 DNA reads as TGTGCCTGGGCCAGGAGCTCCTACAATGAGCAGTTCTTC.

The chain is built from TRBV3-1 (or the pseudogene TRBV3-2) and TRBJ2-2; 8 positions agree with TRBD2. The CDR3 loop spans 14 amino acids. The germline gives CDR1 LGHDT, CDR2 YNNKEL (reference sequence). V shed 2 bases and J 7 bases; nucleotides not matched to a gene: 3. CDR3 DNA sequence: TGTGCCAGCAGCCAAAATAGCGGGGTCGGGGAGCTGTTTTTT. It is translated as CASSQNSGVGELFF.

This clone was seen a single time. This chain links TRBV19 with TRBJ2-1, with 11 bases lining up with TRBD2. Per germline, CDR1 LNHDA and CDR2 SQIVND (reference sequence). Trimming removed 0 bases from V and 0 bases from J; junction bases left unmatched: 7. This CDR3 has 19 amino acids. CDR3 sequence (DNA): TGTGCCAGTAGTATAGACTCTGGACTAGCGGGTTTCTCCTACAATGAGCAGTTCTTC. Amino acids: CASSIDSGLAGFSYNEQFF.